These T cell receptor beta chains were read from a single sample in a study of immune cell composition in non-small cell lung cancer. The assay was immunoSEQ multiplex PCR, and TCRdb's table has in-frame clones only and misses some. The sample holds about 2,500 clones, approximately 84% seen once. The sequencing input was lung tumor tissue. The receptors originated from a human donor with non-small cell lung cancer. CDR3s include the opening cysteine and the closing phenylalanine or tryptophan. The D gene is left open where the match is weak. Clone size, where shown, is once, few, many, or a class for clones that have expanded.

CDR3aa	CDR3nt	d_gene	abundance	j_gene	v_gene
CASSLEPLNEGYGYTF	TGTGCCAGCAGCTTGGAACCGCTAAACGAGGGCTATGGCTACACCTTC	.	.	TRBJ1-2	TRBV5-4
CSVTDSRETQYF	TGCAGCGTGACAGACAGTCGGGAGACCCAGTACTTC	.	once	TRBJ2-5	TRBV29-1
CASSLGLAPFQETQYF	TGTGCCAGCAGCTTAGGTCTCGCGCCATTCCAAGAGACCCAGTACTTC	.	once	TRBJ2-5	TRBV7-8
CASRYGLGVSYEQYF	TGTGCCAGCAGATATGGGCTGGGAGTCTCCTACGAGCAGTACTTC	.	.	TRBJ2-7	TRBV6-5
CASSRAGTGGRGDPYEQYF	TGTGCCAGCAGCCGAGCGGGGACAGGGGGCAGAGGAGACCCCTACGAGCAGTACTTC	TRBD1	.	TRBJ2-7	TRBV28
CASSDTADIEETQYF	TGTGCCAGCAGTGATACGGCGGACATCGAAGAGACCCAGTACTTC	.	.	TRBJ2-5	TRBV25-1
CASSLVFTSEKDTQYF	TGTGCCAGCAGCTTAGTATTCACTAGCGAGAAGGATACGCAGTATTTT	TRBD2	.	TRBJ2-3	TRBV7-9
CASSQELARGAYEQYF	TGTGCCAGCAGCCAAGAGTTAGCCAGGGGGGCCTACGAGCAGTACTTC	.	.	TRBJ2-7	TRBV4-2
CASSPDSLSYNEQFF	TGTGCCAGCAGCCCGGACTCCCTCTCCTACAATGAGCAGTTCTTC	.	.	TRBJ2-1	TRBV13
CASAGRLAGDNEQFF	TGTGCCAGCGCAGGAAGACTAGCGGGAGACAATGAGCAGTTCTTC	TRBD2	.	TRBJ2-1	TRBV5-6
CASSFLVRDTEAFF	TGTGCCAGCAGCTTTCTAGTGAGGGACACTGAAGCTTTCTTT	.	.	TRBJ1-1	TRBV7-2
CASSLRSGGEGTGELFF	TGTGCCAGCAGCTTACGCAGCGGGGGGGAGGGAACCGGGGAGCTGTTTTTT	TRBD2	once	TRBJ2-2	TRBV9
CASSDPGLRTEAFF	TGTGCCAGCAGTGACCCCGGACTGCGCACTGAAGCTTTCTTT	.	.	TRBJ1-1	TRBV6-1
CASSTREGYRKTQYF	TGTGCCAGCAGTACGAGGGAGGGGTACAGAAAGACCCAGTACTTC	TRBD2	.	TRBJ2-5	TRBV28
CASSLSSGARDTQYF	TGTGCCAGCAGCTTATCTAGCGGGGCTAGGGATACGCAGTATTTT	TRBD2	.	TRBJ2-3	TRBV11-2
CASSPQGRETQYF	TGTGCCAGCAGCCCCCAGGGCCGGGAGACCCAGTACTTC	.	few	TRBJ2-5	TRBV7-2
CASHLGATSYEQYF	TGTGCCAGCCATTTAGGGGCCACCTCCTACGAGCAGTACTTC	.	.	TRBJ2-7	TRBV28
CASSYNQGTEQFF	TGTGCCAGTAGTTATAACCAGGGCACCGAGCAGTTCTTC	.	.	TRBJ2-1	TRBV19
CASQKVAGGSADTQYF	TGTGCCAGCCAAAAGGTGGCAGGGGGATCGGCAGATACGCAGTATTTT	TRBD1	.	TRBJ2-3	TRBV25-1
CASRPGGNTGELFF	TGTGCCAGCCGTCCTGGCGGCAACACCGGGGAGCTGTTTTTT	.	.	TRBJ2-2	TRBV6-6
CASSLEGGNRYEQYF	TGCGCCAGCAGCTTGGAAGGGGGAAACCGCTACGAGCAGTACTTC	.	.	TRBJ2-7	TRBV5-1
CASSWEAGEADTQYF	TGTGCCAGCAGTTGGGAGGCGGGAGAAGCAGATACGCAGTATTTT	TRBD2	.	TRBJ2-3	TRBV2
CASSLTSGSQYEQYF	TGTGCCAGCAGCCTAACTAGCGGGAGTCAGTACGAGCAGTACTTC	TRBD2	.	TRBJ2-7	TRBV7-2
CASSSGGTLNYGYTF	TGTGCCAGCAGCTCCGGGGGGACACTTAACTATGGCTACACCTTC	.	.	TRBJ1-2	TRBV9
CASSELQGAYGYTF	TGCGCCAGCAGCGAACTACAGGGGGCCTATGGCTACACCTTC	TRBD1	.	TRBJ1-2	TRBV5-1
CASSPSSRLHNEQFF	TGTGCCAGCAGTCCAAGCTCGAGACTACACAATGAGCAGTTCTTC	.	once	TRBJ2-1	TRBV28
CASRRRQDGYYGYTF	TGTGCCAGCAGACGGCGACAGGATGGGTACTATGGCTACACCTTC	.	.	TRBJ1-2	TRBV6-6
CASSQEGADQPQHF	TGTGCCAGCAGCCAAGAGGGGGCTGATCAGCCCCAGCATTTT	.	once	TRBJ1-5	TRBV4-2
CASSQEGAGTGRSEQYF	TGTGCCAGCAGCCAAGAAGGGGCCGGGACAGGGAGGAGCGAGCAGTACTTC	TRBD1	.	TRBJ2-7	TRBV4-2
CASSEGQDNQPQHF	TGTGCCAGCAGTGAGGGACAGGACAATCAGCCCCAGCATTTT	TRBD1	.	TRBJ1-5	TRBV2